What follows are 30 T cell receptor beta chains derived from one specimen sequenced in a study of blood T cells in healthy people across ages. A J-beta primer mix and a sample-barcoded 5' primer were used in a second PCR of roughly 6 to 11 cycles. Using its own MiXCR run on the 5' RACE reads, TCRdb lists one record per CDR3 protein. The sample records roughly 2 million distinct CDR3 sequences, about 50% being singletons. The material sequenced was blood. The receptors originated from a middle-aged woman in good health.

A few counts support this clonotype. The chain combines TRBV4-1 with TRBJ2-1, with TRBD1 as a possible D gene (6 bases). The ends were cut back, 3 bases at V and 10 bases at J, with 19 bases in the middle. This CDR3 is 15 amino acids long. Germline V gives CDR1 MGHRA, CDR2 YSYEKL. The CDR3 sequence: CASSHDHTGFGEQFF. Here the CDR3 DNA reads TGCGCCAGCAGCCACGACCACACAGGGTTTGGGGAGCAGTTCTTC.

This clonotype was counted a few times. CDR3 coding DNA: TGTGCCAGCAGCCCGAGCCCAGCGGGGACTTCCACAGATACGCAGTATTTT. It specifies CASSPSPAGTSTDTQYF. The chain uses TRBV7-2 and TRBJ2-3; 7 bases line up with TRBD2. Germline CDR1 reads SGHTA; CDR2 reads FQGNSA. The CDR3 spans 17 residues. The junction had 13 bases not matched to a gene; V was cut back by 5 bases and J by 2 bases.

The chain couples TRBV7-9 to TRBJ1-2, with TRBD1 as a possible D gene (6 bases). Germline V gene sequence: CDR1 SEHNR, CDR2 FQNEAQ (reference sequence). The CDR3 covers 15 residues. The germline V and J ends were trimmed by 1 base and 4 bases, with 13 bases remaining between them. This CDR3 reads CASSLEQGQIYGYTF. The CDR3 region has the DNA TGTGCCAGCAGCTTAGAACAGGGCCAAATCTATGGCTACACCTTC.

A few counts support this clonotype. V and J are TRBV29-1 and TRBJ2-1, with D uncertain. This CDR3 is built from 14 residues. Trimming left V 3 bases short and J 2 bases short, with 11 bases between. Germline CDR1 is SQVTM and CDR2 is ANQGSEA. The DNA for the CDR3 is TGCAGCGTTGACTACCAAAACCCCTACAATGAGCAGTTCTTC. Its protein is CSVDYQNPYNEQFF.

This chain links TRBV12-3 or TRBV12-4 with TRBJ1-4; no firm D call. The V end was cut by 3 bases, the J end by 0 bases, with 11 bases between. The CDR3 runs 16 residues. This CDR3 is CASSFMQAATNEKLFF. Written as DNA, the CDR3 is TGTGCCAGCAGTTTTATGCAGGCTGCAACTAATGAAAAACTGTTTTTT.

V gene TRBV3-1 combines with J gene TRBJ2-4; D may be TRBD2 (5 bases). The J call may be mistaken, given a closer DNA end match to TRBJ2-7. The CDR3 spans 14 residues. Germline CDR1 is LGHDT and CDR2 is YNNKEL (reference sequence). This CDR3 is CASSPTAAGYEQYF. The DNA of the CDR3 is TGTGCCAGCAGCCCCACAGCGGCGGGCTACGAGCAGTACTTC.

A remark on this clonotype: Germline is not matched at one junction end, which may reflect a read error. The gene calls are TRBV6-6 and TRBJ2-7; TRBD1 is a possible D gene (7 bases). The last part of the DNA fits TRBJ2-5 better; the J call may be wrong. Germline V gene lookup returns CDR1 MNHNY and CDR2 SVGAGI (reference sequence). This CDR3 spans 12 amino acids. The CDR3 loop reads CVSSQGGETQYF. CDR3 in DNA: TGTGTCAGCAGTCAGGGGGGAGAGACCCAGTACTTC.

This clonotype was observed a handful of times. This chain connects TRBV20-1 to TRBJ2-3; D is perhaps TRBD2 (5 bases). The V gene lost 3 bases and the J gene lost 0 bases, with 10 bases spanning the gap. The CDR3 covers 14 residues. The germline gives CDR1 DFQATT, CDR2 SNEGSKA (reference sequence). The CDR3 spells CSASREPSTDTQYF. Here the CDR3 DNA reads TGCAGTGCTAGCCGGGAACCAAGCACAGATACGCAGTATTTT.

The chain links TRBV4-3 to TRBJ2-3; tentatively, D is TRBD1 or TRBD2 (5 bases each). The CDR3 is made up of 15 amino acids. V was clipped by 1 base and J by 0 bases, with 8 bases between them. CDR1 is LGHNA and CDR2 is YSLEER in the germline V gene. Here the CDR3 reads CASSQGGVSTDTQYF. The DNA of the CDR3 is TGCGCCAGCAGCCAAGGAGGGGTTAGCACAGATACGCAGTATTTT.

The sample holds many counts of this clonotype. The chain has TRBV6-5 and TRBJ2-1; TRBD2 agrees at 9 bases. The CDR3 has 15 amino acids. V shed 4 bases and J 2 bases; nucleotides not matched to a gene: 3. Germline V gives CDR1 MNHEY, CDR2 SVGAGI. The chain's CDR3 is CASSSSGGPYNEQFF. For the CDR3, the DNA is TGTGCCAGCAGTTCAAGCGGGGGGCCCTACAATGAGCAGTTCTTC.

This clonotype was counted a single time. The chain links TRBV16 to TRBJ1-2; TRBD1 is a possible D gene (5 bases). Trimming stripped 4 bases from V and 4 bases from J, with 13 bases between. Germline values: CDR1 KGHSY, CDR2 FQNENV. The CDR3 covers 14 residues. CDR3 nucleotides: TGTGCCAGCAGCCCAATCGGGGGGGTCTATGGCTACACCTTC. Encoded protein: CASSPIGGVYGYTF.

In its sample, this clonotype was seen a few times. The CDR3 sequence is CASSLAPTGDETQYF. The CDR3 nucleotides read TGTGCCAGCAGCTTAGCGCCCACGGGGGACGAGACCCAGTACTTC. V gene TRBV11-1 combines with J gene TRBJ2-5, with a possible D match to TRBD2 (6 bases). Germline values: CDR1 SGHAT, CDR2 FQDESV (reference sequence). The CDR3 length is 15 residues. Deletions cut 0 bases from V and 5 bases from J, with 13 bases between. Full variable domain (rest looked up from reference TRBV11-1 and TRBJ2-5): EAEVAQSPRYKITEKSQAVAFWCDPISGHATLYWYRQILGQGPELLVQFQDESVVDDSQLPKDRFSAERLKGVDSTLKIQPAELGDSAMYLCASSLAPTGDETQYFGPGTRLLVL.

This clonotype occurred a few times. The CDR3 coding sequence is TGTGCCAGCAGTACACGCCACAACTATGGCTACACCTTC. It yields the protein CASSTRHNYGYTF. This rearrangement joins TRBV25-1 to TRBJ1-2; no firm D call. The V and J ends lost 5 bases and 2 bases respectively, with 9 bases between them. Germline values: CDR1 MGHDK, CDR2 SYGVNS. This CDR3 has 13 amino acids.

The chain is built from TRBV6-1 and TRBJ2-7, with D perhaps being TRBD1 or TRBD2 (5 bases each). The germline V gene has CDR1 MNHNS and CDR2 SASEGT. This CDR3 region has 13 residues. V was cut by 7 bases and J by 5 bases, with 15 bases left in between. CDR3 in amino acids: CASKGTLTDEQYF. In DNA, the CDR3 is TGTGCCAGCAAAGGGACGTTAACCGACGAGCAGTACTTC.

The chain uses TRBV27 and TRBJ2-3; TRBD2 aligns across 7 bases. CDR1 is MNHEY and CDR2 is SMNVEV in the germline V gene (reference sequence). The CDR3 has 16 residues. V was pared by 5 bases and J by 3 bases, with 11 bases of the junction left unmatched. This chain's CDR3 is CASSPGEGLTTDTQYF. Written as DNA, the CDR3 is TGTGCCAGCAGTCCGGGCGAGGGACTAACAACAGATACGCAGTATTTT.

The CDR3: CASSLDLGLTDTQYF. CDR3 bases: TGTGCCAGCAGCTTAGACCTGGGGCTCACAGATACGCAGTATTTT. The chain recombines TRBV11-2 with TRBJ2-3, with D perhaps TRBD1 (5 bases). V was clipped by 0 bases and J by 2 bases, with 9 bases between them. Germline assignment: CDR1 SGHAT and CDR2 FQNNGV. This CDR3 spans 15 amino acids.

This clonotype was observed a handful of times. V and J are TRBV20-1 and TRBJ2-3; 12 positions match TRBD2. The junction had 5 bases not matched to a gene; V was cut back by 3 bases and J by 4 bases. There are 15 residues in the CDR3. CDR1 and CDR2 from the germline V gene are DFQATT and SNEGSKA (reference sequence). The CDR3 sequence: CSASRASGRADTQYF. The CDR3 DNA reads TGCAGTGCTAGCCGGGCTAGCGGGAGGGCAGATACGCAGTATTTT.

The chain couples TRBV15 to TRBJ2-3; 13 bases align to TRBD2. This CDR3 spans 18 amino acids. Germline CDR1 reads LNHNV; CDR2 reads YYDKDF (reference sequence). V lost 0 bases to trimming and J lost 5 bases; unmatched junction nucleotides: 8. This CDR3 reads CATSRDPTSGGVIDTQYF. Here the CDR3 DNA reads TGTGCCACCAGCAGAGATCCCACTAGCGGGGGGGTAATAGATACGCAGTATTTT.

CDR3 sequence: CASSLARTSGSYEQYF. CDR3 sequence (DNA): TGCGCCAGCAGCTTGGCCAGGACTAGCGGTTCCTACGAGCAGTACTTC. This chain links TRBV5-1 with TRBJ2-7, with TRBD2 matching 10 bases. CDR1 and CDR2 (germline): SGHRS, YFSETQ. The V gene end was trimmed by 0 bases and the J gene end by 1 base; junction bases not matched to a gene: 4. The CDR3 length is 16 residues. Supplemented by reference TRBV5-1 and TRBJ2-7, the full variable domain reads KAGVTQTPRYLIKTRGQQVTLSCSPISGHRSVSWYQQTPGQGLQFLFEYFSETQRNKGNFPGRFSGRQFSNSRSEMNVSTLELGDSALYLCASSLARTSGSYEQYFGPGTRLTVT.

J is TRBJ2-5 and V is TRBV29-1; a weak D match, TRBD2 (6 bases). The germline gives CDR1 SQVTM, CDR2 ANQGSEA. Trimming took 6 bases from V and 5 from J, leaving 16 bases between them. CDR3 length: 13 amino acids. CDR3 sequence (DNA): TGCAGCGTGAGGAGGGAAGGTCGGGAGACCCAGTACTTC. This gives the protein CSVRREGRETQYF. The whole variable domain, remainder taken from reference TRBV29-1 and TRBJ2-5, is SAVISQKPSRDICQRGTSLTIQCQVDSQVTMMFWYRQQPGQSLTLIATANQGSEATYESGFVIDKFPISRPNLTFSTLTVSNMSPEDSSIYLCSVRREGRETQYFGPGTRLLVL.

On this clonotype itself: Compared with germline, one end of the junction differs, possibly owing to a read error. The chain recombines TRBV20-1 with TRBJ2-3; D gene uncertain. From germline, CDR1 is DFQATT and CDR2 SNEGSKA (reference sequence). The CDR3 has 13 residues. The CDR3 is CNARSYQATTQYF. The CDR3 coding sequence is TGCAATGCTAGATCCTACCAGGCAACTACGCAGTATTTT.

The chain employs TRBV2 and TRBJ2-7; D is possibly TRBD1 (6 bases). In germline, CDR1 is SNHLY, CDR2 FYNNEI. The CDR3 runs 13 residues. Trimming stripped 10 bases from V and 0 bases from J, with 13 bases between. The CDR3, as DNA: TGTGCCATTCGACAGGCGAGCTCCTACGAGCAGTACTTC. Translating gives CAIRQASSYEQYF.

The J gene is TRBJ2-1, the V gene TRBV11-2; 7 nucleotides line up with TRBD2. Germline CDR1 reads SGHAT; CDR2 reads FQNNGV. The CDR3 consists of 16 residues. V lost 5 bases to trimming and J lost 2 bases; unmatched junction nucleotides: 9. CDR3 sequence (DNA): TGTGCCAGCAGCCCCGCTTCCGGGGGGACCTACAATGAGCAGTTCTTC. It encodes CASSPASGGTYNEQFF.

This rearrangement joins TRBV27 to TRBJ2-3; the D gene is possibly TRBD2 (6 bases). V was trimmed by 8 bases and J by 0 bases, leaving 9 bases between them. The germline CDR1 and CDR2 sequences are MNHEY and SMNVEV (reference sequence). The CDR3 runs 13 residues. In DNA form, the CDR3 reads TGTGCCAGCGGCGGGGATAGCACAGATACGCAGTATTTT. Amino acid sequence: CASGGDSTDTQYF.

Concerning this clonotype: A junction boundary mismatches the germline segment, possibly from a read error. The gene calls are TRBV9 and TRBJ1-2; the D is unclear. There are 15 residues in the CDR3. The germline V gene has CDR1 SGDLS and CDR2 YYNGEE. CDR3: CASSAELRFNYGYTF. CDR3 nucleotides: TGTGCCAGCAGCGCGGAACTCCGATTTAACTATGGTTACACCTTC.

This clonotype was recorded a few times. The chain recombines TRBV13 with TRBJ2-5; either TRBD1 or TRBD2 may supply D (5 bases each). Germline assignment: CDR1 PRHDT and CDR2 FYEKMQ (reference sequence). V was trimmed by 6 bases and J by 0 bases, leaving 11 bases between them. The CDR3 contains 14 residues. This CDR3 is CASSGTSNQETQYF. CDR3 nucleotides: TGTGCCAGCAGTGGGACCTCTAACCAAGAGACCCAGTACTTC.

This chain connects TRBV7-2 to TRBJ1-1; unclear D gene. The ends were cut back, 7 bases at V and 10 bases at J, with 13 bases in the middle. Looked up from germline, CDR1 is SGHTA and CDR2 is FQGNSA. This CDR3 is 11 amino acids long. CDR3 nucleotides: TGTGCCAGCACCAATCTGGGCGGAGCTTTCTTT. The encoded protein is CASTNLGGAFF.

The rearrangement links TRBV15 to TRBJ2-5; 8 nucleotides agree with TRBD1. The V and J ends lost 3 bases and 1 base, in that order; junction bases with no gene match: 7. Germline V gene sequence: CDR1 LNHNV, CDR2 YYDKDF (reference sequence). The CDR3 length is 16 residues. The CDR3 coding sequence is TGTGCCACCAGCAGTCCGGACAGGGTGGTCCAAGAGACCCAGTACTTC. It translates to CATSSPDRVVQETQYF.

The chain couples TRBV12-3 or TRBV12-4 to TRBJ2-3; 13 positions agree with TRBD2. The CDR3 extends over 17 amino acids. J lost 2 bases, V lost 1 base, and 3 bases had no gene match. The CDR3 loop is CASSLGGTSGDTDTQYF. Here the CDR3 DNA reads TGTGCCAGCAGTTTAGGGGGGACTAGCGGGGACACAGATACGCAGTATTTT.

V gene TRBV9 combines with J gene TRBJ2-7; 7 bases agree with TRBD1. Trimming took 4 bases from V and 3 from J; bases not matched to a gene: 7. Germline values: CDR1 SGDLS, CDR2 YYNGEE. The CDR3 is 14 amino acids. In DNA form, the CDR3 reads TGTGCCAGCAGCCGGACCGGGACAGACTACGAGCAGTACTTC. This translates into CASSRTGTDYEQYF.